This is a list of T cell receptor beta chains from one sample in a study of vaccination effects on CD4 cells after COVID-19. The protocol was immunoSEQ multiplex PCR, while the TCRdb copy is restricted to in-frame clones and leaves out a portion. Of about 45,000 clones listed, approximately 74% are singletons. Their antigen targets remain unknown. The material sequenced was CD4+ T cells from PBMCs cultured without peptide, taken before COVID-19 vaccination. These receptors were collected from a human donor who had a prior SARS-CoV-2 infection. CDR3s leave out the opening cysteine and the closing phenylalanine or tryptophan. Some rows have no size entry. The others give once, few or many, or a class for an expanded clone.

TRBV3-1/TRBV3-2 | . | ASSPVARGGLGKLF
TRBV30 | . | AWSGQGEKLF
TRBV24-1 | . | ATSDTALSSGANVLT
TRBV2 | . | ASSGTSGGAGETQY
TRBV11-3 | . | ASSLRRERGAYNEQF
TRBV4-2 | . | ASSQGVEKLF
TRBV7-9 | . | ASSKGSGGAGKETQY
TRBV10-3 | . | AISDGRGGRETQY
TRBV14 | . | ASSGGQNNSPLH
TRBV9 | . | ASSVSGGTSYNEQF
TRBV2 | . | ASTGLARMETQY
TRBV11-3 | . | ASSLVVGGKNEQF
TRBV3-1/TRBV3-2 | few | ASSQAPGSYYEQY
TRBV18 | . | ASSPSGDTDTQY
TRBV7-2 | . | ATTASTDTQY
TRBV12-3/TRBV12-4 | . | ASRSPGGGEQY
TRBV4-1 | . | ASSQVGLRNEKLF
TRBV4-2 | . | ASSLESGRTYNEQF
TRBV5-6 | . | ASNSDRQETQY
TRBV3-1/TRBV3-2 | . | ASSQGRRRGF
TRBV13 | . | ASSRQGVVGETQY
TRBV29-1 | . | NRNRLLSGNTIY
TRBV6-1 | . | ASSEVENSGYT
TRBV21-1 | . | ASSTRDRRWNTEAF
TRBV5-6 | once | ASSVMGAGNTIY
TRBV9 | . | ASSVRPGHTGELF
TRBV5-1 | . | ASSTQGYSSYNEQF
TRBV5-4 | once | ASSPQGGDEQF
TRBV12-5 | . | ASGLILEGQATEAF
TRBV25-1 | . | ASNQGAGGELF
TRBV27 | . | ASSLFPAGTGRTEAF
TRBV15 | . | ATSSLRNTEAF
TRBV7-9 | . | ASSENYGYT
TRBV7-2 | . | ASSSPPGLAGPRAYEQY
TRBV6-5 | . | ASNRRVGSYGYT
TRBV2 | few | ASTYGVDYGYT
TRBV11-2 | . | ASSLVGLDWETQY
TRBV5-4 | . | ASSFSGTGRGYT
TRBV4-2 | . | ASSQDGTSYEQY
TRBV3-1/TRBV3-2 | few | ASSQGYGELF
TRBV27 | . | ASSLYRNRVAALTKNTEAF
TRBV4-3 | . | ASSYGTTLDNEQF
TRBV5-4 | . | ASSWDVGNYGYT
TRBV15 | . | ATSRDLSHRTAANGNTIY
TRBV27 | . | ASSLWVGTSGDLSGYT
TRBV5-1 | . | ASSSPDSTDTQY
TRBV9 | . | ASSAGTSGSYKRDEQY
TRBV6-6 | . | ASSYFGMDGYT
TRBV7-8 | once | ASSLGFRSGTDTQY
TRBV5-8 | . | ASSLGLAGDETQY
TRBV29-1 | . | SALPAGGLLYNEQF
TRBV20-1 | . | SASGSGSTDTQY
TRBV5-6 | . | ASRDGGRLSNYGYT
TRBV5-1 | once | ASSFGGNGAGELF
TRBV3-1/TRBV3-2 | . | ASSQDGGFDNEQF
TRBV29-1 | . | SVDEAGGAYTQY
TRBV11-3 | . | ASSLEVGQPQH
TRBV7-9 | few | ASSSAKGVETEAF
TRBV25-1 | . | ASSVGGTGSAEQY